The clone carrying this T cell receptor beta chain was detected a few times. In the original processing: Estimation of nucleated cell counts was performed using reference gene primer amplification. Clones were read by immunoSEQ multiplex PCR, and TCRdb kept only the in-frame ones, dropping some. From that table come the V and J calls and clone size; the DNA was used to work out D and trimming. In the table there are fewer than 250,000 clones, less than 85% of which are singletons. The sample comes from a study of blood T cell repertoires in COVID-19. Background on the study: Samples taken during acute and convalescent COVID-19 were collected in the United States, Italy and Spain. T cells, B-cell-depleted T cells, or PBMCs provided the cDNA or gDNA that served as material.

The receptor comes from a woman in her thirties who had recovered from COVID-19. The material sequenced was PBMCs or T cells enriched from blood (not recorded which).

For the CDR3, the DNA is TGTGCCAGCAGCCTCCGGACAGGGGGCAACACCGGGGAGCTGTTTTTT. Translated, it gives CASSLRTGGNTGELFF. The chain joins TRBV5-4 to TRBJ2-2; 11 bases fit TRBD1. The CDR3 covers 16 residues. Trimming took 4 bases from V and 2 from J; bases not matched to a gene: 4. CDR1 is SGHNT and CDR2 is YYREEE in the germline V gene (reference sequence).